Listed below are T cell receptor beta chains from one sample, sequenced in a study of cytomegalovirus exposure and HLA in healthy donors. TCRdb keeps only in-frame clones here, not all; method: immunoSEQ multiplex PCR. Of under 200,000 clones detected, approximately 87% appear once; the ten largest clones hold 5.5% to 6%. Sequencing was done on a sample of PBMCs. The origin of the receptors is a woman in her twenties or thirties in good health and CMV-seronegative. The CDR3 runs from the conserved cysteine through the conserved F or W. D genes are given only for firm matches. The size field is filled for only some rows; it gives once, few, many or a size class.

abundance: -
v_gene: TRBV11-1
d_gene: -
j_gene: TRBJ2-7
CDR3aa: CASSSRQAYEQYF
CDR3nt: TGTGCCAGCAGCTCAAGACAGGCCTACGAGCAGTACTTC

abundance: -
v_gene: TRBV9
d_gene: -
j_gene: TRBJ2-5
CDR3aa: CASSVEETQYF
CDR3nt: TGTGCCAGCAGCGTAGAGGAGACCCAGTACTTC

abundance: -
v_gene: TRBV7-9
d_gene: -
j_gene: TRBJ2-7
CDR3aa: CASSLPSPYEQYF
CDR3nt: TGTGCCAGCAGCTTACCAAGTCCCTACGAGCAGTACTTC

abundance: once
v_gene: TRBV6-1
d_gene: TRBD2
j_gene: TRBJ2-7
CDR3aa: CASRMTSGGLHEQYF
CDR3nt: TGTGCCAGCAGGATGACTAGCGGGGGACTCCACGAGCAGTACTTC

abundance: -
v_gene: TRBV6-1
d_gene: TRBD1
j_gene: TRBJ1-2
CDR3aa: CASRWDRTNYGYTF
CDR3nt: TGTGCCAGCAGGTGGGACAGGACTAACTATGGCTACACCTTC

abundance: -
v_gene: TRBV6-4
d_gene: -
j_gene: TRBJ1-1
CDR3aa: CASSGRDTEAFF
CDR3nt: TGTGCCAGCAGTGGCAGGGACACTGAAGCTTTCTTT

abundance: -
v_gene: TRBV5-4
d_gene: -
j_gene: TRBJ2-5
CDR3aa: CASSLVSRIETQYF
CDR3nt: TGTGCCAGCAGCTTGGTATCTAGGATCGAGACCCAGTACTTC

abundance: -
v_gene: TRBV29-1
d_gene: -
j_gene: TRBJ2-2
CDR3aa: CSVARGALTSGELFF
CDR3nt: TGCAGCGTCGCGAGGGGGGCGCTAACCTCCGGGGAGCTGTTTTTT

abundance: -
v_gene: TRBV5-6
d_gene: -
j_gene: TRBJ1-6
CDR3aa: CASSRIRGSPLHF
CDR3nt: TGTGCCAGCAGCCGAATCAGGGGTTCACCCCTCCACTTT

abundance: -
v_gene: TRBV29-1
d_gene: TRBD1
j_gene: TRBJ2-1
CDR3aa: CSVGTDLNEQFF
CDR3nt: TGCAGCGTAGGGACAGACCTCAATGAGCAGTTCTTC

abundance: -
v_gene: TRBV4-1
d_gene: -
j_gene: TRBJ2-2
CDR3aa: CASSHPQGNTGELFF
CDR3nt: TGCGCCAGCAGCCACCCACAGGGGAACACCGGGGAGCTGTTTTTT

abundance: -
v_gene: TRBV4-3
d_gene: TRBD2
j_gene: TRBJ2-7
CDR3aa: CASSQDRSGTSGLLYEQYF
CDR3nt: TGCGCCAGCAGCCAAGATCGTTCGGGGACTAGCGGCCTCCTTTACGAGCAGTACTTC

abundance: -
v_gene: TRBV6-1
d_gene: TRBD2
j_gene: TRBJ2-3
CDR3aa: CASSAQLAGVGDTQYF
CDR3nt: TGTGCCAGCAGTGCCCAACTAGCGGGAGTGGGAGATACGCAGTATTTT

abundance: -
v_gene: TRBV7-3
d_gene: -
j_gene: TRBJ1-1
CDR3aa: CASSPGMDNTEAFF
CDR3nt: TGTGCCAGCAGCCCCGGGATGGATAACACTGAAGCTTTCTTT

abundance: -
v_gene: TRBV9
d_gene: -
j_gene: TRBJ1-5
CDR3aa: CASSVGGQSYQPQHF
CDR3nt: TGTGCCAGCAGCGTAGGAGGACAGAGTTATCAGCCCCAGCATTTT

abundance: -
v_gene: TRBV6-5
d_gene: -
j_gene: TRBJ1-1
CDR3aa: CASSKTENTEAFF
CDR3nt: TGTGCCAGCAGTAAGACAGAGAACACTGAAGCTTTCTTT

abundance: once
v_gene: TRBV28
d_gene: -
j_gene: TRBJ1-3
CDR3aa: CASSPRGNTIYF
CDR3nt: TGTGCCAGCAGCCCTAGGGGGAACACCATATATTTT

abundance: -
v_gene: TRBV6-5
d_gene: TRBD2
j_gene: TRBJ2-7
CDR3aa: CASSSPREGNYEQYF
CDR3nt: TGTGCCAGCAGTTCCCCAAGGGAGGGGAACTACGAGCAGTACTTC

abundance: -
v_gene: TRBV5-4
d_gene: TRBD2
j_gene: TRBJ2-7
CDR3aa: CASSPTSGSYGQYF
CDR3nt: TGTGCCAGCAGTCCGACTAGCGGGAGTTACGGGCAGTACTTC

abundance: -
v_gene: TRBV6-5
d_gene: -
j_gene: TRBJ2-3
CDR3aa: CASGRLDTQYF
CDR3nt: TGTGCCAGCGGGCGTTTAGATACGCAGTATTTT

abundance: -
v_gene: TRBV4-3
d_gene: -
j_gene: TRBJ1-5
CDR3aa: CASSQAGTDNQPQHF
CDR3nt: TGCGCCAGCAGCCAGGCCGGGACGGACAATCAGCCCCAGCATTTT

abundance: -
v_gene: TRBV29-1
d_gene: TRBD1
j_gene: TRBJ1-2
CDR3aa: CSVDGTGGKGKGYTF
CDR3nt: TGCAGCGTTGACGGGACAGGGGGCAAGGGGAAGGGCTACACCTTC

abundance: -
v_gene: TRBV9
d_gene: TRBD1
j_gene: TRBJ2-7
CDR3aa: CASSVDRGVVRNEQYF
CDR3nt: TGTGCCAGCAGCGTAGACAGGGGAGTGGTTAGGAACGAGCAGTACTTC

abundance: -
v_gene: TRBV5-1
d_gene: -
j_gene: TRBJ1-2
CDR3aa: CASSFQDYGYTF
CDR3nt: TGCGCCAGCAGCTTTCAGGACTATGGCTACACCTTC

abundance: -
v_gene: TRBV27
d_gene: -
j_gene: TRBJ1-2
CDR3aa: CASSSAALYGYTF
CDR3nt: TGTGCCAGCAGTTCCGCAGCTCTCTATGGCTACACCTTC

abundance: -
v_gene: TRBV7-3
d_gene: -
j_gene: TRBJ2-3
CDR3aa: CASSLGQRTDTQYF
CDR3nt: TGTGCCAGCAGCTTAGGTCAAAGGACAGATACGCAGTATTTT

abundance: -
v_gene: TRBV7-9
d_gene: -
j_gene: TRBJ2-3
CDR3aa: CASSPTQSTDTQYF
CDR3nt: TGTGCCAGCAGCCCTACTCAGAGCACAGATACGCAGTATTTT

abundance: -
v_gene: TRBV28
d_gene: -
j_gene: TRBJ1-5
CDR3aa: CAIPSPESNQPQHF
CDR3nt: TGTGCCATTCCTAGCCCAGAGAGCAATCAGCCCCAGCATTTT

abundance: once
v_gene: TRBV5-6
d_gene: -
j_gene: TRBJ2-5
CDR3aa: CASSPLDQETQYF
CDR3nt: TGTGCCAGCAGCCCGCTGGACCAAGAGACCCAGTACTTC

abundance: once
v_gene: TRBV5-4
d_gene: TRBD1
j_gene: TRBJ1-1
CDR3aa: CASSGGNRGLNTEAFF
CDR3nt: TGTGCCAGCAGCGGGGGGAACAGGGGGCTAAACACTGAAGCTTTCTTT

abundance: once
v_gene: TRBV27
d_gene: -
j_gene: TRBJ2-1
CDR3aa: CASSFGVNEQFF
CDR3nt: TGTGCCAGCAGTTTTGGGGTGAATGAGCAGTTCTTC

abundance: -
v_gene: TRBV7-9
d_gene: TRBD1
j_gene: TRBJ1-4
CDR3aa: CASSYQGASEKLFF
CDR3nt: TGTGCCAGCAGCTACCAGGGGGCGAGTGAAAAACTGTTTTTT